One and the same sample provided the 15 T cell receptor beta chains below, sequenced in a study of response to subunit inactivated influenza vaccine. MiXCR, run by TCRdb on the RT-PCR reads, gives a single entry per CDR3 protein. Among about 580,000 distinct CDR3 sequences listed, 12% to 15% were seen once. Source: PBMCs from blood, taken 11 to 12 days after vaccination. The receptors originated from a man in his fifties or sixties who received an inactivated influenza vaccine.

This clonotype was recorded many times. The CDR3: CASHPMGSGRGNEQFF. The CDR3 region has the DNA TGTGCCTCCCACCCGATGGGTAGCGGGAGGGGTAATGAGCAGTTCTTC. V usage is TRBV10-3 and J usage is TRBJ2-1; 11 nucleotides agree with TRBD2. Losses at the gene ends were 11 bases for V and 7 bases for J; bases not matched to a gene: 16. Germline-derived CDR1 and CDR2 are ENHRY and SYGVKD. The CDR3 contains 16 residues.

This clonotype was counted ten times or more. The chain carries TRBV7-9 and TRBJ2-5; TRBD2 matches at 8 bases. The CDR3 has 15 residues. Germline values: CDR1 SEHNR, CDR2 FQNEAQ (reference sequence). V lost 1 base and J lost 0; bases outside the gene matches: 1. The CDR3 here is CASSLVTSDQETQYF. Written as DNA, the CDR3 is TGTGCCAGCAGCTTAGTGACTAGCGACCAAGAGACCCAGTACTTC.

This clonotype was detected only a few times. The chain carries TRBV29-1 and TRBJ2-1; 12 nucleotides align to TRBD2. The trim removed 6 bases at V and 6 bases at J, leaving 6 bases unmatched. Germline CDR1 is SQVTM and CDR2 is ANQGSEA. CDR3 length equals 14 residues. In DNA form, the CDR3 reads TGCAGCGTGCAGACTAGCGGGGGAGGCAATGAGCAGTTCTTC. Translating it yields CSVQTSGGGNEQFF.

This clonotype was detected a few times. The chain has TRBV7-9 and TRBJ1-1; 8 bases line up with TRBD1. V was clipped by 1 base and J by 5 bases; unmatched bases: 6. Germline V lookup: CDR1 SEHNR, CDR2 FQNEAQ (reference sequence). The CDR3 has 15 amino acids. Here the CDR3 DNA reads TGTGCCAGCAGCTTAGGCCGGGACAGGACGACTGAAGCTTTCTTT. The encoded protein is CASSLGRDRTTEAFF.

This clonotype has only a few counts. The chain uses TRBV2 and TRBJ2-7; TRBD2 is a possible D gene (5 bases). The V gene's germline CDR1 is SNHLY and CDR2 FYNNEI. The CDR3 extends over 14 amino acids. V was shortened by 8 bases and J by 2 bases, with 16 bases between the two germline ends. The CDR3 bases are TGTGCCAGCCAGAGGCTAGCATTTCCCTACGAGCAGTACTTC. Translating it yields CASQRLAFPYEQYF.

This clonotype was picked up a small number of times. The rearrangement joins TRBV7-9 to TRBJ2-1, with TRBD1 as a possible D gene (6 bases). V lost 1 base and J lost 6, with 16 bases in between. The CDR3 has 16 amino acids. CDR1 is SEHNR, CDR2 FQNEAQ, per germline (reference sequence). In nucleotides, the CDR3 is TGTGCCAGCAGCTTAGTAGGGGCAGGGGTGGTCAATGAGCAGTTCTTC. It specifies CASSLVGAGVVNEQFF.

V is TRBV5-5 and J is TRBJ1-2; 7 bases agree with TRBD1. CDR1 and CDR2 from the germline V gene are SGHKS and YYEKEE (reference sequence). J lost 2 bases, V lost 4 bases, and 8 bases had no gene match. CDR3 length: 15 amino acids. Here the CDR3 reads CASSRRDSSNYGYTF. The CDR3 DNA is TGTGCCAGCAGCCGACGGGACAGCTCAAACTATGGCTACACCTTC.

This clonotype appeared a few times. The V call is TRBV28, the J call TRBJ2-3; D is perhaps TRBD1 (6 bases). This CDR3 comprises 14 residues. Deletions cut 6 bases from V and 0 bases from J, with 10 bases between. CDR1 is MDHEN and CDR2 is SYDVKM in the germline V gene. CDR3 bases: TGTGCCAGCAGAACCGGGACAAGCACAGATACGCAGTATTTT. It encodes CASRTGTSTDTQYF.

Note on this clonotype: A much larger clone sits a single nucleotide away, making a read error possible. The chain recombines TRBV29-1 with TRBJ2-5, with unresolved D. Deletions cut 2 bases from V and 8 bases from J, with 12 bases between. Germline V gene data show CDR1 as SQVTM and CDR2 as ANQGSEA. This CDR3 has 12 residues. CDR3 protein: CSVEMIGDTQYF. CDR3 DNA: TGCAGCGTTGAAATGATAGGAGATACCCAGTACTTC.

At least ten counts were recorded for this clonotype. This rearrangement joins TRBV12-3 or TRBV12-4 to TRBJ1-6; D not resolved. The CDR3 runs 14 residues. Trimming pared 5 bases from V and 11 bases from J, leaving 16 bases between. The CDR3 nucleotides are TGTGCCAGCAGTACCGCAGCCACGACTCCACCCCTCCACTTT. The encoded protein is CASSTAATTPPLHF.

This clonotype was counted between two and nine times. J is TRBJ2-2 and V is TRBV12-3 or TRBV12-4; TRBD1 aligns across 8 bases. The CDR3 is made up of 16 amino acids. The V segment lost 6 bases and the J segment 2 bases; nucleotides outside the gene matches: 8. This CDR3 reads CASSTAGQGNTGELFF. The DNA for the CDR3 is TGTGCCAGCAGCACCGCCGGACAGGGAAACACCGGGGAGCTGTTTTTT.

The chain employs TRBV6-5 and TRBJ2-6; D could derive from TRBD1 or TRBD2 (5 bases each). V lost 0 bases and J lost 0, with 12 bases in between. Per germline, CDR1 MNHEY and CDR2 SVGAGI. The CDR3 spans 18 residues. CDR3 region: CASSYSTGPTSGANVLTF. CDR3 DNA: TGTGCCAGCAGTTACTCGACGGGACCCACCTCTGGGGCCAACGTCCTGACTTTC.

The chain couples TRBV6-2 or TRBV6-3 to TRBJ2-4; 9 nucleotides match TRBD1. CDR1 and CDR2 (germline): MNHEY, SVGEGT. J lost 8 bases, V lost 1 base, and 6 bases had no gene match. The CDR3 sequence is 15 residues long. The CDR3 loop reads CASSYWTGAGDIQYF. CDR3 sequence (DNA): TGTGCCAGCAGTTACTGGACAGGGGCAGGGGACATTCAGTACTTC.

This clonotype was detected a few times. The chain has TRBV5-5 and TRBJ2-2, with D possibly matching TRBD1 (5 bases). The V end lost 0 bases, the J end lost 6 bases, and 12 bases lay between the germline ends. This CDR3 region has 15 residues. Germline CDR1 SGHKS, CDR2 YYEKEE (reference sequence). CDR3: CASSLEGRAAGELFF. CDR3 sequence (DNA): TGTGCCAGCAGCTTGGAGGGCAGGGCTGCCGGGGAGCTGTTTTTT.

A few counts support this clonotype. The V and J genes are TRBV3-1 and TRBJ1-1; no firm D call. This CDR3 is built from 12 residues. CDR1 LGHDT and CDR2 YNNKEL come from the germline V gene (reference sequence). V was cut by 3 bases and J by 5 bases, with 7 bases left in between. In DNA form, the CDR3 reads TGTGCCAGCAGCCACCGGTTTACTGAAGCTTTCTTT. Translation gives CASSHRFTEAFF.